This T cell receptor beta chain is drawn from a study of T cell clones after liver transplantation. Alloreactive TCRbeta sequences came from sequencing proliferating CFSE-low cells in the MLR. Pre-transplant recipient cells responded to graft donor PBMCs, splenocytes, lymph-node cells, or third-party PBMCs. Regarding this clone: What it binds is not known.

Germline loops: CDR1 KGHSH, CDR2 LQKENI. The CDR3 runs to 15 residues. V lost 6 bases and J lost 6; bases outside the gene matches: 8. Measured with immunoSEQ multiplex PCR; TCRdb has only the in-frame clones, and not every one. Of fewer than 1,500 clones listed, roughly 40% are singletons. This receptor was taken from a human patient who received a liver transplant. Some of the T cells may derive from the graft donor. V is TRBV18 and J is TRBJ1-5; 10 positions agree with TRBD1. Sample: CD4+ T cells from cultured PBMCs. The CDR3 is CASSPGTGVGQPQHF. CDR3 coding DNA: TGTGCCAGCTCTCCCGGGACAGGGGTGGGTCAGCCCCAGCATTTT.